This T cell receptor (beta chain) was profiled in a study of T cell repertoires in cytomegalovirus infection. Study at large: Public signatures in TCR beta pointed to CMV infection and matching HLA type.

One entry per CDR3 protein, called by TCRdb with MiXCR from the reads. The sample consists of around 430,000 distinct CDR3 sequences, about 42% of them appearing once. This CDR3 region has 19 residues. Germline trimming cut 4 bases from V and 1 base from J; bases unmatched to any gene: 12. Germline lookup yields CDR1 SGHDT and CDR2 YYEEEE. Study-level points and caveats: HLA-C-restricted TCR beta clonotypes specific for CMV led the ex vivo response. The cumulative frequency of public TCR beta families identified carriers of CMV plus the relevant HLA.

Worth noting for this clonotype: Its antigen is not identified.

Sequencing used cultured PBMCs, obtained from culture after CMV antigen stimulation. The chain couples TRBV5-6 to TRBJ2-1, with 12 nucleotides matching TRBD1. This clonotype originated in a human donor in good health (CMV status not recorded). Some clones in this sample may be carry-over from other donors' samples. The chain's CDR3 is CASSGGTGGLYASYNEQFF. CDR3 in DNA: TGTGCCAGCAGCGGCGGGACAGGGGGCCTTTATGCTTCCTACAATGAGCAGTTCTTC.